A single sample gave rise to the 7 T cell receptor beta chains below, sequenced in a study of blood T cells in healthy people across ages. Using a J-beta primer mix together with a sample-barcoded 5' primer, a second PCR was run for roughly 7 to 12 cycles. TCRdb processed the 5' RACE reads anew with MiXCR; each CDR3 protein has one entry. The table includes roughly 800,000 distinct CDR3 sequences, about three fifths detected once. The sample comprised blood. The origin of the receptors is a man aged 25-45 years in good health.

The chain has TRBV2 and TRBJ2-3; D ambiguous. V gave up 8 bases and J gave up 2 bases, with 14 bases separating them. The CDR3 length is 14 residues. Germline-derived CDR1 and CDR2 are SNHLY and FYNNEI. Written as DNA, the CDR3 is TGTGCCAGCCATCTCCGGGCTAACACAGATACGCAGTATTTT. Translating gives CASHLRANTDTQYF.

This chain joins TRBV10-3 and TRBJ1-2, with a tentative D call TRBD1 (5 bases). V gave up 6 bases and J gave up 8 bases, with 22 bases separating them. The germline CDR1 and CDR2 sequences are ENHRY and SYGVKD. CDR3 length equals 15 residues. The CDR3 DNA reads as TGTGCCATCAGGAAGGGCGAGGGGCCAGCTGAGGGCTACACCTTC. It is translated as CAIRKGEGPAEGYTF.

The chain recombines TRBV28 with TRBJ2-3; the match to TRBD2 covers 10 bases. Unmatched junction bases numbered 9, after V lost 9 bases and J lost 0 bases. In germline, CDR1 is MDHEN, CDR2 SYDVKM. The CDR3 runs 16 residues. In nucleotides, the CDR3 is TGTGCCAGTAGCGGGGGGCAACTTCATAGCACAGATACGCAGTATTTT. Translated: CASSGGQLHSTDTQYF.

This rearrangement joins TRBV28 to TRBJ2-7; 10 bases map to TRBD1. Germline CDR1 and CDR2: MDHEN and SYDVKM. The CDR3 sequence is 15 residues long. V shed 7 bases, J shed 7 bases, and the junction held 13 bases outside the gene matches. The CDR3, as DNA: TGTGCCAGCATACCACCTCCGGGACAGGGGTCGGAGCAGTACTTC. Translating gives CASIPPPGQGSEQYF.

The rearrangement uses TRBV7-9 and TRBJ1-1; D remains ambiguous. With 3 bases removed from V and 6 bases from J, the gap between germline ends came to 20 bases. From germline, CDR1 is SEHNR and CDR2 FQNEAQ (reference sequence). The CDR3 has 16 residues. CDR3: CASSFSTPSLDAEAFF. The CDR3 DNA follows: TGTGCCAGCAGCTTTTCCACCCCGTCCCTAGACGCTGAAGCTTTCTTT.

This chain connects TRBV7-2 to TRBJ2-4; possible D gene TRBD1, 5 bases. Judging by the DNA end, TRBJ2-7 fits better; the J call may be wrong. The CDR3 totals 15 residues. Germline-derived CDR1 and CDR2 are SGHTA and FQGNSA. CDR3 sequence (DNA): TGTGCCAGCAGCTTATTTACAGGTGGGGTCTACGAGCAGTACTTC. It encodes CASSLFTGGVYEQYF.

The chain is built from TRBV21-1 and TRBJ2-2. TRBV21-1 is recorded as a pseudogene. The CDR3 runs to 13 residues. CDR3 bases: TGTGCCAGCAGCAGAACGAGGCCCGGGGAGCTGTTTTTT. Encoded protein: CASSRTRPGELFF.